A single sample gave rise to the 17 T cell receptor beta chains below, sequenced in a study of brain T cells in children with intractable seizures (dated by TCRdb to the early 2020s). The sample's time point label, decoded: resected brain tissue, or blood drawn just prior to surgery. The library was made by the immunoSEQ multiplex PCR assay. The immuneACCESS repertoire file appears here via TCRdb, limited to in-frame rearrangements. These files lack a portion of the clones; in checked studies, under half of the deficit traces to unresolved V genes, and the cause of the others is not known. The sample table records about 80,000 clones; 90% to 95% of these occur just once. The ten largest clones capture 24% of the sample. This specimen consisted of peripheral blood, obtained at surgery. The receptors derive from a girl aged 2 to 9 with Rasmussen encephalitis and intractable seizures.

The rearrangement uses TRBV12-3 or TRBV12-4 and TRBJ1-2; TRBD1 matches at 7 bases. The CDR3 sequence is 11 residues long. The V segment lost 4 bases and the J segment 8 bases; nucleotides outside the gene matches: 1. The CDR3 sequence is CASSWGQGYTF. The CDR3 nucleotides are TGTGCCAGCAGTTGGGGACAGGGCTACACCTTC.

The chain recombines TRBV9 with TRBJ2-2, with 7 bases aligning to TRBD1. V lost 6 bases and J lost 6; bases outside the gene matches: 20. CDR1 and CDR2 from the germline V gene are SGDLS and YYNGEE. CDR3 length: 18 residues. The CDR3 coding sequence is TGTGCCAGCACGACCTCCGGGACAGACGTTCTGGGGGCCGGGGAGCTGTTTTTT. The encoded protein is CASTTSGTDVLGAGELFF.

The V gene is TRBV28, the J gene TRBJ1-2; 10 nucleotides agree with TRBD1. Germline CDR1 is MDHEN and CDR2 is SYDVKM. V dropped 2 bases and J dropped 3; count of bases not matched to a gene: 3. The CDR3 loop spans 15 amino acids. CDR3 loop: CASSLRTGGDYGYTF. DNA for the CDR3: TGTGCCAGCAGTTTACGGACAGGGGGAGACTATGGCTACACCTTC.

The CDR3 coding sequence is TGCGCCAGCAGTGAGTCAGATAGACGGGGAGAGACCCAGTACTTC. Its protein is CASSESDRRGETQYF. The rearrangement links TRBV10-1 to TRBJ2-5; the D gene is possibly TRBD2 (5 bases). This CDR3 spans 15 amino acids. Germline loops: CDR1 WNHNN, CDR2 SYGVQD (reference sequence). Trimming took 0 bases from V and 4 from J, leaving 12 bases between them.

This sequence joins TRBV7-3 and TRBJ2-1; a possible D gene is TRBD1 (5 bases). Looked up from germline, CDR1 is SGHTA and CDR2 is FQGTGA. The CDR3 length is 15 residues. With 3 bases removed from V and 0 bases from J, the gap between germline ends came to 9 bases. DNA for the CDR3: TGTGCCAGCAGCTTCGCAAGGGGCTCCTACAATGAGCAGTTCTTC. Its translation is CASSFARGSYNEQFF.

This clone has only one observation. The chain couples TRBV19 to TRBJ1-3, with 9 bases identical to TRBD1. V lost 6 bases, J lost 4 bases, and 10 bases stayed unmatched. Germline V gene lookup returns CDR1 LNHDA and CDR2 SQIVND (reference sequence). The CDR3 runs to 16 residues. The CDR3 nucleotides read TGTGCCAGTAGAACGTTGGGGACAGGGATCGGAAACACCATATATTTT. Protein product: CASRTLGTGIGNTIYF.

The chain couples TRBV28 to TRBJ1-3, with 7 bases that match TRBD1. The CDR3 runs 15 residues. CDR1 and CDR2 from the germline V gene are MDHEN and SYDVKM. Trimming took 5 bases from V and 6 from J; bases not matched to a gene: 10. CDR3 sequence (DNA): TGTGCCAGCAGTCCCAGACAGGGAGTGCAAAACACCATATATTTT. It yields the protein CASSPRQGVQNTIYF.

This chain joins TRBV6-1 and TRBJ2-3; weak D call: TRBD2 (7 bases). This CDR3 has 16 residues. V lost 2 bases to trimming and J lost 14 bases, with 26 bases between them. From germline, CDR1 is MNHNS and CDR2 SASEGT. In DNA form, the CDR3 reads TGTGCCAGCAGTGAAATGGGGGGGGGCCGGGATTTCGAGCTGTATTTT. Amino acid sequence: CASSEMGGGRDFELYF.

The chain carries TRBV4-2 and TRBJ2-1; no reliable D call. V shed 1 base and J shed 6 bases, with 10 bases lying between them. From germline, CDR1 is LGHNA and CDR2 YNFKEQ. The CDR3 sequence is 14 residues long. The CDR3 DNA is TGTGCCAGCAGCCAAGGTTTAGTAGGCAATGAGCAGTTCTTC. Its translation: CASSQGLVGNEQFF.

The chain has TRBV7-9 and TRBJ2-1, with 7 bases aligning to TRBD1. From germline, CDR1 is SEHNR and CDR2 FQNEAQ (reference sequence). J gave up 6 bases and V 4 bases, and 12 bases lay outside the gene matches. The CDR3 sequence is 16 residues long. The DNA for the CDR3 is TGTGCCAGCAGCTCTCTATATGACAGGGATGGCAATGAGCAGTTCTTC. Amino acid sequence: CASSSLYDRDGNEQFF.

V usage is TRBV19 and J usage is TRBJ2-1; D possibly matches TRBD1 or TRBD2 (5 bases each). Germline V gives CDR1 LNHDA, CDR2 SQIVND (reference sequence). V lost 0 bases, J lost 9 bases, and 9 bases lay in between. This CDR3 spans 13 amino acids. The CDR3 spells CASSIDRESEQFF. Written as DNA, the CDR3 is TGTGCCAGTAGTATAGACAGGGAGAGTGAGCAGTTCTTC. The whole variable domain, filled in from reference TRBV19 and TRBJ2-1, reads DGGITQSPKYLFRKEGQNVTLSCEQNLNHDAMYWYRQDPGQGLRLIYYSQIVNDFQKGDIAEGYSVSREKKESFPLTVTSAQKNPTAFYLCASSIDRESEQFFGPGTRLTVL.

The chain uses TRBV2 and TRBJ2-4, with D unresolved. The CDR3 has 14 residues. Between the trimmed V and J ends, which lost 3 bases and 1 base, there was a span of 7 bases. Germline CDR1 is SNHLY and CDR2 is FYNNEI. CDR3: CASSERPAKNIQYF. In nucleotides, the CDR3 is TGTGCCAGCAGTGAGAGACCGGCCAAAAACATTCAGTACTTC.

This chain uses TRBV13 with TRBJ1-2; 10 bases line up with TRBD1. V lost 5 bases, J lost 6 bases, and 6 bases stayed unmatched. This CDR3 is 14 amino acids long. CDR1 is PRHDT, CDR2 FYEKMQ, per germline (reference sequence). CDR3 residues: CASSRDRGRDGYTF. The DNA for the CDR3 is TGTGCCAGCAGCCGAGACAGGGGGCGAGATGGCTACACCTTC.

This clone was counted once. The rearrangement joins TRBV7-3 to TRBJ2-3; D unresolved. Trimming took 1 base from V and 5 from J, leaving 16 bases between them. CDR3 size: 16 residues. Germline CDR1 reads SGHTA; CDR2 reads FQGTGA. DNA for the CDR3: TGTGCCAGCAGCTTAAAAGGTGGTGTAGCTCTAGATACGCAGTATTTT. This gives the protein CASSLKGGVALDTQYF.

The chain recombines TRBV29-1 with TRBJ2-7; D is uncertain. Per germline, CDR1 SQVTM and CDR2 ANQGSEA. The ends were cut back, 5 bases at V and 4 bases at J, with 9 bases in the middle. The CDR3 length is 11 residues. The CDR3 nucleotides read TGCAGCGTTAGACTGGGTTACGAGCAGTACTTC. It codes for CSVRLGYEQYF.

This clone was counted a single time. The chain links TRBV18 to TRBJ2-7; no clear D. Germline assignment: CDR1 KGHSH and CDR2 LQKENI. CDR3 length: 14 residues. With 3 bases removed from V and 2 bases from J, the gap between germline ends came to 11 bases. CDR3 in amino acids: CASSPINPTYEQYF. CDR3 in DNA: TGTGCCAGCTCACCGATAAATCCGACCTACGAGCAGTACTTC.

The rearrangement uses TRBV12-5 and TRBJ1-5, with D perhaps matching TRBD1 (5 bases). Trimming shortened V by 7 bases and J by 2 bases, and 21 bases separated the two germline ends. This CDR3 has 17 residues. Germline V gives CDR1 LGHNT, CDR2 FRNRAP. The DNA of the CDR3 is TGTGCTAGTGACCAGGGATTGGCCCCTCGAGGCAATCAGCCCCAGCATTTT. Its protein is CASDQGLAPRGNQPQHF.